This entry describes one T cell receptor beta chain. The source of the sample is a study of blood T cell repertoires in COVID-19. Overall study context: Specimens from acute and convalescent COVID-19 originated in the United States, Italy and Spain. Sources were T cells, B-cell-depleted T cells, or PBMCs; the material itself was cDNA or gDNA.

Sequencing used immunoSEQ multiplex PCR; TCRdb keeps in-frame clones, though not all of them. The sample lists about 250,000 clones; 80% to 90% were seen once. This receptor was obtained from a man aged 80 or over with acute or convalescent COVID-19. Sequenced material: peripheral blood.

The CDR3 nucleotides are TGTGCCAGCAGCCTCAGGGGCGGGAATGAGCAGTTCTTC. As protein: CASSLRGGNEQFF. The genes are TRBV14 and TRBJ2-1, with TRBD1 as a possible D gene (6 bases). The CDR3 spans 13 residues. V lost 4 bases, J lost 7 bases, and 11 bases lay in between. CDR1 is SGHDN, CDR2 FVKESK, per germline.